This record looks at one T cell receptor beta chain sequence and its context. Sequencing was performed with immunoSEQ multiplex PCR; in TCRdb, only in-frame clones are kept and a portion is missing. The sample shows about 190,000 clones, roughly nine tenths of them seen only once. The data are from a study of control samples from healthy donors and cancer patients. CDR1 and CDR2 from the germline V gene are SGHKS and YYEKEE (reference sequence). V was cut by 0 bases and J by 0 bases, with 4 bases left in between. This CDR3 is 15 amino acids long. The J gene is TRBJ2-6, the V gene TRBV5-5; no reliable D call. The receptor was derived from a man younger than 45 in good health. Sample: blood. CDR3 amino acids: CASSLGGSGANVLTF. CDR3 bases: TGTGCCAGCAGCTTGGGTGGCTCTGGGGCCAACGTCCTGACTTTC.